The next 29 T cell receptor beta chains were all read from a single sample in a study of blood T cell repertoires in COVID-19. Only in-frame clones appear in the TCRdb table, and some are missing; sequencing was by immunoSEQ multiplex PCR. Among around 340,000 clones listed, 70% to 90% were seen once. Sequences were obtained from peripheral blood. These receptors came from a woman aged 55-70 years with COVID-19, enrolled during active disease.

This clone was picked up a small number of times. The rearrangement joins TRBV9 to TRBJ1-2; 7 nucleotides match TRBD1. Trimming cost V 3 bases and J 4 bases; bases outside gene matches: 9. CDR1 and CDR2 from the germline V gene are SGDLS and YYNGEE. The CDR3 has 15 amino acids. CDR3 residues: CASSDGPGQLYGYTF. The CDR3 DNA is TGTGCCAGCAGCGACGGACCGGGACAGCTCTATGGCTACACCTTC.

This clone was recorded only once. The rearrangement links TRBV6-6 to TRBJ2-1, with D maybe TRBD1 (5 bases). The V gene lost 5 bases and the J gene lost 6 bases, with 14 bases spanning the gap. The CDR3 sequence is 14 residues long. CDR1 MNHNY and CDR2 SVGAGI come from the germline V gene (reference sequence). As DNA, the CDR3 is TGTGCCAGCAGTAAGGGGCAGGGCGCCAATGAGCAGTTCTTC. Translation gives CASSKGQGANEQFF.

The genes are TRBV19 and TRBJ2-2; TRBD2 matches at 7 bases. The length of the CDR3 is 15 residues. Germline V CDR1 and CDR2: LNHDA, SQIVND (reference sequence). V lost 6 bases, J lost 0 bases, and 4 bases stayed unmatched. This chain's CDR3 is CASRAGPTNTGELFF. The CDR3, as DNA: TGTGCCAGTAGAGCGGGACCGACGAACACCGGGGAGCTGTTTTTT.

The rearrangement uses TRBV9 and TRBJ2-5; TRBD2 agrees at 11 bases. Trimming at V came to 4 bases and at J to 3 bases, leaving 5 bases not matched to a gene. Per the germline V gene, CDR1 is SGDLS and CDR2 is YYNGEE. CDR3 length: 15 residues. The CDR3 DNA reads TGTGCCAGCAGCCTAGGGACTAGCGGAAAAGAGACCCAGTACTTC. Amino acid sequence: CASSLGTSGKETQYF.

This clone was observed a single time. V and J are TRBV7-8 and TRBJ2-7, with a weak D call TRBD1 (5 bases). This CDR3 contains 11 residues. Trimming left V 7 bases short and J 3 bases short, with 7 bases between. Germline CDR1 reads SGHVS; CDR2 reads FQNEAQ. The CDR3 here is CASKQGYEQYF. CDR3 DNA sequence: TGTGCCAGCAAGCAGGGCTACGAGCAGTACTTC.

V and J are TRBV5-1 and TRBJ1-3; D is undetermined. Germline V gene data show CDR1 as SGHRS and CDR2 as YFSETQ. V gave up 1 base and J gave up 0 bases, with 8 bases separating them. The CDR3 sequence is 15 residues long. The CDR3 DNA reads TGCGCCAGCAGCTTGAGCCAACTCTCTGGAAACACCATATATTTT. Translated: CASSLSQLSGNTIYF.

This chain uses TRBV9 with TRBJ1-2; no clear D. From germline, CDR1 is SGDLS and CDR2 YYNGEE. The CDR3 runs to 17 residues. V gave up 0 bases and J gave up 4 bases, with 19 bases separating them. In DNA form, the CDR3 reads TGTGCCAGCAGCGTAGCGGGCGGCAAGGGAGAAGGCTATGGCTACACCTTC. Its protein is CASSVAGGKGEGYGYTF.

The rearrangement joins TRBV4-1 to TRBJ2-5, with D uncertain. Looked up from germline, CDR1 is MGHRA and CDR2 is YSYEKL. With 1 base removed from V and 4 bases from J, the gap between germline ends came to 10 bases. The CDR3 is 14 amino acids. The CDR3 spells CASSQVAAGETQYF. The CDR3 region has the DNA TGCGCCAGCAGCCAAGTAGCCGCTGGAGAGACCCAGTACTTC.

The V gene is TRBV6-5, the J gene TRBJ1-6; D possibly corresponds to TRBD1 (6 bases). CDR3 length: 14 residues. From germline, CDR1 is MNHEY and CDR2 SVGAGI. Trimming removed 6 bases from V and 7 bases from J, with 13 bases in between. This CDR3 reads CASRGGGRNSPLHF. The CDR3 DNA is TGTGCCAGCAGAGGGGGAGGGAGAAATTCACCCCTCCACTTT.

The rearrangement joins TRBV3-1 (or the pseudogene TRBV3-2) to TRBJ1-2, with a tentative D call TRBD1 (6 bases). Germline loops: CDR1 LGHDT, CDR2 YNNKEL (reference sequence). The CDR3 is made up of 14 amino acids. Trimming took off 1 base at V and 8 bases at J, with 14 bases between the two ends. The chain's CDR3 is CASSQGAGARGYTF. CDR3 in DNA: TGTGCCAGCAGCCAAGGGGCAGGGGCAAGGGGCTACACCTTC.

This clone was seen only a few times. DNA of the CDR3: TGTGCTAGTGGTTTGGTACTGGGACAGGGGTACACTGAAGCTTTCTTT. Encoded protein: CASGLVLGQGYTEAFF. The rearrangement links TRBV12-5 to TRBJ1-1; 10 bases are a match to TRBD1. V shed 0 bases and J 3 bases; nucleotides not matched to a gene: 4. CDR3 length: 16 amino acids. Per the germline V gene, CDR1 is LGHNT and CDR2 is FRNRAP.

The chain has TRBV7-8 and TRBJ2-7, with 10 bases that match TRBD1. Germline CDR1 and CDR2: SGHVS and FQNEAQ. V shed 3 bases and J 3 bases; nucleotides not matched to a gene: 8. This CDR3 is 16 amino acids long. CDR3 sequence reads: CASSFQGTGEFYEQYF. Written as DNA, the CDR3 is TGTGCCAGCAGCTTCCAGGGGACAGGGGAGTTCTACGAGCAGTACTTC.

The chain uses TRBV7-3 and TRBJ2-4, with 7 bases lining up with TRBD1. Germline values: CDR1 SGHTA, CDR2 FQGTGA. J was trimmed by 0 bases and V by 5 bases; bases with no gene match: 7. The CDR3 has 16 residues. The CDR3 protein is CASSQGGSKAKNIQYF. The CDR3 DNA sequence: TGTGCCAGCAGCCAAGGGGGCTCTAAAGCCAAAAACATTCAGTACTTC.

The chain joins TRBV4-1 to TRBJ2-1, with 9 positions matching TRBD1. This CDR3 spans 17 amino acids. Unmatched junction bases numbered 7, after V lost 0 bases and J lost 4 bases. Germline V CDR1 and CDR2: MGHRA, YSYEKL. CDR3 bases: TGCGCCAGCAGCCAAGATGAAACAGGGGGCTTGTACAATGAGCAGTTCTTC. It is translated as CASSQDETGGLYNEQFF.

This clone was observed a single time. The same CDR3 also results from other DNA sequences found in this sample. The genes are TRBV6-1 and TRBJ2-7, with D possibly TRBD2 on 5 matching bases. The CDR3 sequence is 12 residues long. V lost 2 bases, J lost 4 bases, and 6 bases lay in between. From germline, CDR1 is MNHNS and CDR2 SASEGT. The CDR3 DNA reads as TGTGCCAGCAGTGAACGCGGGTACGAGCAGTACTTC. Encoded protein: CASSERGYEQYF.

The CDR3 nucleotides read TGCGCCAGCACCCTTCAATCAGGGGCCCCGGATGGCTACACCTTC. It translates to CASTLQSGAPDGYTF. The gene calls are TRBV10-2 and TRBJ1-2, with D perhaps matching TRBD1 (6 bases). Deletions cut 7 bases from V and 6 bases from J, with 21 bases between. Germline V gives CDR1 WSHSY, CDR2 SAAADI. The CDR3 has 15 residues.

The chain recombines TRBV10-2 with TRBJ2-5; D is perhaps TRBD2 (5 bases). The germline V gene encodes CDR1 WSHSY and CDR2 SAAADI. This CDR3 region has 14 residues. The V end lost 4 bases, the J end lost 0 bases, and 9 bases lay between the germline ends. The CDR3 region is CASSASPYQETQYF. CDR3 nucleotides: TGCGCCAGCAGTGCTAGCCCGTACCAAGAGACCCAGTACTTC.

The V gene is TRBV4-3, the J gene TRBJ2-1; 8 bases are a match to TRBD2. V lost 4 bases to trimming and J lost 3 bases; unmatched junction nucleotides: 5. The V gene's germline CDR1 is LGHNA and CDR2 YSLEER. The CDR3 contains 15 residues. The DNA for the CDR3 is TGCGCCAGCAGCCCCCGGGAGGGGGGCTACAATGAGCAGTTCTTC. This gives the protein CASSPREGGYNEQFF.

This chain connects TRBV7-9 to TRBJ1-4; D gene ambiguous. The CDR3 spans 12 residues. CDR1 and CDR2 from the germline V gene are SEHNR and FQNEAQ (reference sequence). V lost 1 base to trimming and J lost 8 bases, with 5 bases between them. The CDR3 sequence is CASSLVQEKLFF. In nucleotides, the CDR3 is TGTGCCAGCAGCTTAGTACAGGAAAAACTGTTTTTT.

V gene TRBV27 combines with J gene TRBJ2-7, with D possibly being TRBD1 (5 bases). CDR1 is MNHEY, CDR2 SMNVEV, per germline (reference sequence). CDR3 length: 14 residues. Deletions cut 2 bases from V and 3 bases from J, with 11 bases between. In DNA, the CDR3 is TGTGCCAGCAGTTTAAGTAGGGGAATCTACGAGCAGTACTTC. Translating it yields CASSLSRGIYEQYF.

This chain uses TRBV3-1 (or the pseudogene TRBV3-2) with TRBJ2-7; TRBD1 matches at 8 bases. In germline, CDR1 is LGHDT, CDR2 YNNKEL (reference sequence). CDR3 size: 14 residues. V gave up 1 base and J gave up 5 bases; unmatched junction bases: 4. The CDR3 reads CASSQGSGGDEQYF. For the CDR3, the DNA is TGTGCCAGCAGCCAAGGGTCAGGGGGCGACGAGCAGTACTTC.

The chain links TRBV10-1 to TRBJ2-5; weak D call: TRBD1 (5 bases). Germline V gene data show CDR1 as WNHNN and CDR2 as SYGVQD (reference sequence). Trimming took off 2 bases at V and 2 bases at J, with 6 bases between the two ends. This CDR3 contains 13 residues. CDR3 nucleotides: TGCGCCAGCAGTGAGCAGGGTCAAGAGACCCAGTACTTC. Protein product: CASSEQGQETQYF.

This clone was picked up one time. The rearrangement joins TRBV19 to TRBJ1-4; TRBD1 agrees at 8 bases. V trimming: 5 bases; J trimming: 6 bases; junction bases outside the gene matches: 5. There are 14 residues in the CDR3. Germline V gene data show CDR1 as LNHDA and CDR2 as SQIVND (reference sequence). Here the CDR3 reads CASSSTGGYEKLFF. The CDR3 DNA follows: TGTGCCAGTAGTTCTACAGGGGGTTATGAAAAACTGTTTTTT.

A word on this clone: This specimen includes other DNA sequences encoding the same CDR3. The V call is TRBV5-1, the J call TRBJ2-1, with TRBD1 matching over 11 bases. The V gene end was trimmed by 4 bases and the J gene end by 7 bases; junction bases not matched to a gene: 4. The CDR3 is made up of 14 amino acids. Germline CDR1 reads SGHRS; CDR2 reads YFSETQ. The CDR3 bases are TGCGCCAGCAGCCCCGGGACAGGGGGGAATGAGCAGTTCTTC. Its translation: CASSPGTGGNEQFF.

This rearrangement joins TRBV15 to TRBJ2-5, with D possibly matching TRBD1 (6 bases). The CDR3 runs 15 residues. CDR1 and CDR2 from the germline V gene are LNHNV and YYDKDF (reference sequence). Trimming shortened V by 2 bases and J by 1 base, and 11 bases separated the two germline ends. CDR3 in amino acids: CATSRRQDTQETQYF. The CDR3 coding sequence is TGTGCCACCAGCAGACGACAGGATACCCAAGAGACCCAGTACTTC.

This chain connects TRBV27 to TRBJ1-2; the D gene is possibly TRBD1 (5 bases). CDR1 MNHEY and CDR2 SMNVEV come from the germline V gene (reference sequence). With 6 bases removed from V and 5 bases from J, the gap between germline ends came to 19 bases. This CDR3 contains 15 residues. The CDR3 nucleotides are TGTGCCAGCAGACCAGGGTCGGCATCTAGGTATGGCTACACCTTC. Amino acids: CASRPGSASRYGYTF.

V usage is TRBV7-9 and J usage is TRBJ1-3; tentative D call: TRBD1 (6 bases). V shed 1 base and J shed 2 bases, with 9 bases lying between them. Germline loops: CDR1 SEHNR, CDR2 FQNEAQ (reference sequence). The CDR3 is 15 residues long. CDR3 in DNA: TGTGCCAGCAGCTTAGAGTCAGGGGCTGGAAACACCATATATTTT. This gives the protein CASSLESGAGNTIYF. The whole variable domain, filled in from reference TRBV7-9 and TRBJ1-3, reads DTGVSQNPRHKITKRGQNVTFRCDPISEHNRLYWYRQTLGQGPEFLTYFQNEAQLEKSRLLSDRFSAERPKGSFSTLEIQRTEQGDSAMYLCASSLESGAGNTIYFGEGSWLTVV.

The V gene is TRBV4-3, the J gene TRBJ2-1, with 12 bases identical to TRBD2. Per the germline V gene, CDR1 is LGHNA and CDR2 is YSLEER. V lost 0 bases to trimming and J lost 4 bases; unmatched junction nucleotides: 1. CDR3 length equals 16 residues. CDR3 in amino acids: CASSQDTSGGYNEQFF. CDR3 bases: TGCGCCAGCAGCCAAGACACTAGCGGGGGGTACAATGAGCAGTTCTTC.

J is TRBJ1-2 and V is TRBV3-1 (or the pseudogene TRBV3-2), with D possibly matching TRBD1 (6 bases). Germline CDR1 and CDR2: LGHDT and YNNKEL (reference sequence). With 6 bases removed from V and 4 bases from J, the gap between germline ends came to 15 bases. This CDR3 spans 14 amino acids. CDR3 in DNA: TGTGCCAGCAGTCCCGCGACAGGAGGCTATGGCTACACCTTC. Protein: CASSPATGGYGYTF.